This T cell receptor (beta chain) was obtained from a study of shared clonotypes between healthy human individuals. Overall study: Three plates each covered CD4 naive and memory; CD8 naive two, CD8 memory one.

Per the study methods: ImmunoSEQ yielded junction-only sequences lacking quality scores, so filtering differed. The assay was immunoSEQ multiplex PCR, and TCRdb's table has in-frame clones only and misses some. V and J calls and clone size are those listed in that table; D and trimming were worked out from the DNA. The sample contains a few million clones, approximately 95% of which appear only once. Trimming cost V 3 bases and J 3 bases, with 13 bases left between them. CDR1 is MNHEY and CDR2 is SMNVEV in the germline V gene (reference sequence). CDR3 length: 15 amino acids. The sample taken for sequencing was naive CD4+ T cells from PBMCs. Sample subset: CD45RA+ positively selected. The sequence was obtained from a man aged 18 to 35 in good health. Some clones in this sample may be carry-over from other donors' samples. This chain links TRBV27 with TRBJ2-3; weak D call: TRBD2 (6 bases). The CDR3 DNA is TGTGCCAGCAGTTTGGTGGGACTCAGGACAGATACGCAGTATTTT. Protein sequence: CASSLVGLRTDTQYF.